These 5 T cell receptor beta chains originate from one sample sequenced in a study of cytomegalovirus exposure and HLA in healthy donors. The PCR had 60 Vbeta and 13 Jbeta primers. Generated by immunoSEQ multiplex PCR, the TCRdb table keeps only in-frame clones and is missing some. The table lists roughly 170,000 clones, just over 75% of them singletons. The specimen sequenced was PBMCs. The receptors stem from a young woman in good health and CMV-seropositive.

The rearrangement uses TRBV6-5 and TRBJ1-4, with 9 bases matching TRBD1. Trimming at V came to 9 bases and at J to 7 bases, leaving 9 bases not matched to a gene. CDR3 length: 14 amino acids. CDR1 MNHEY and CDR2 SVGAGI come from the germline V gene. This CDR3 is CASWNRGPGEKLFF. Written as DNA, the CDR3 is TGTGCCAGTTGGAACAGGGGGCCGGGTGAAAAACTGTTTTTT.

This sequence joins TRBV9 and TRBJ2-7; 8 nucleotides agree with TRBD1. CDR1 and CDR2 from the germline V gene are SGDLS and YYNGEE. Trimming at V came to 6 bases and at J to 0 bases, leaving 5 bases not matched to a gene. The CDR3 totals 14 residues. The CDR3 protein is CASTRTGSSYEQYF. In DNA form, the CDR3 reads TGTGCCAGCACCAGGACAGGGAGCTCCTACGAGCAGTACTTC.

The J gene is TRBJ2-3, the V gene TRBV4-3, with D hard to call. The V end lost 1 base, the J end lost 0 bases, and 8 bases lay between the germline ends. CDR1 is LGHNA, CDR2 YSLEER, per germline. There are 15 residues in the CDR3. CDR3: CASSQAFTSTDTQYF. The CDR3 DNA is TGCGCCAGCAGCCAAGCGTTCACTAGCACAGATACGCAGTATTTT.

J is TRBJ2-7 and V is TRBV11-3; 12 bases line up with TRBD1. Germline V lookup: CDR1 SGHNT, CDR2 YENEEA. CDR3 length: 15 residues. Losses at the gene ends were 3 bases for V and 7 bases for J; bases not matched to a gene: 7. The DNA for the CDR3 is TGTGCCAGCAGCTTGGATGGGACAGGGGGCGATGAGCAGTACTTC. Its translation is CASSLDGTGGDEQYF. Combining the CDR3 with reference TRBV11-3 and TRBJ2-7 gives the whole variable domain EAGVVQSPRYKIIEKKQPVAFWCNPISGHNTLYWYLQNLGQGPELLIRYENEEAVDDSQLPKDRFSAERLKGVDSTLKIQPAELGDSAVYLCASSLDGTGGDEQYFGPGTRLTVT.

This clone showed up just a few times. This chain links TRBV4-1 with TRBJ2-7; 9 bases match TRBD2. The CDR3 is 14 amino acids. Germline V gene data show CDR1 as MGHRA and CDR2 as YSYEKL. V trimming: 5 bases; J trimming: 2 bases; junction bases outside the gene matches: 4. The CDR3 loop is CASSSTSGTYEQYF. Written as DNA, the CDR3 is TGCGCCAGCAGCTCGACTAGCGGAACCTACGAGCAGTACTTC.